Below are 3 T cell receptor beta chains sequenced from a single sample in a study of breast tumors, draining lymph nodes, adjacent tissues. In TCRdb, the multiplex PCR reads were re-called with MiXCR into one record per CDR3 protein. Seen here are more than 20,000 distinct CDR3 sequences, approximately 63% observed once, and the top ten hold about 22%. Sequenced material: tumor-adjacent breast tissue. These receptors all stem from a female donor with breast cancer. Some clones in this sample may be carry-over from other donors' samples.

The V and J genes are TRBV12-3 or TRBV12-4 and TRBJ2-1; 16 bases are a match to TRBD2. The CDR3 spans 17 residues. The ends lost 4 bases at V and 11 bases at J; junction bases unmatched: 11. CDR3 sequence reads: CASSWVPGTSGRAQQFF. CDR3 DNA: TGTGCCAGCAGTTGGGTGCCCGGGACTAGCGGGAGGGCCCAGCAGTTCTTC.

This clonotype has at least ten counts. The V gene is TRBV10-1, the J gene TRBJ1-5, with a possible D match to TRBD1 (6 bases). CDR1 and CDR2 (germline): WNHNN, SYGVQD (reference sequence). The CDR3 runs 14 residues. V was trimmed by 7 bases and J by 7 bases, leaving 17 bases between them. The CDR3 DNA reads TGCGCCAGCAAAAGGGGGGGGGGGAGGCAGCCCCAGCATTTT. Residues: CASKRGGGRQPQHF.

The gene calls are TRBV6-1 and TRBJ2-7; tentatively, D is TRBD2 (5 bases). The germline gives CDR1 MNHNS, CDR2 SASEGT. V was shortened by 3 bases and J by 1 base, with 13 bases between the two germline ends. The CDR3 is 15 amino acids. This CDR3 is CASSERADSSYEQYF. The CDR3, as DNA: TGTGCCAGCAGTGAGCGAGCGGATTCGTCCTACGAGCAGTACTTC.